This TCR beta chain originates from a study of T-cell reconstitution after alpha-beta-depleted transplantation in children. Study-wide points: T-cell counts and diversity were attributed mostly to newly produced T cells one year after transplant.

Unique molecular identifiers were incorporated during preparation of the TCRbeta library. TCRdb passed the PCR reads through MiXCR, listing each CDR3 protein once. The repertoire holds 700,000 to 850,000 distinct CDR3 sequences, with about 16% as singletons. The table lists this clonotype with many counts. The antigen remains unidentified. V lost 3 bases to trimming and J lost 1 base; unmatched junction nucleotides: 7. From germline, CDR1 is SGHRS and CDR2 YFSETQ. The CDR3 consists of 17 residues. Sequenced material: PBMCs, mostly from graft donor cells, taken 360 days after TCRalphabeta/CD19-depleted stem cell transplant. This chain uses TRBV5-1 with TRBJ2-1, with TRBD2 matching over 10 bases. The TCR was taken from a male patient younger than 18 who had a stem cell transplant for acute lymphoblastic leukemia, so the T cells may come from the graft donor. The CDR3 sequence is CASSWPSGGPSYNEQFF. The DNA for the CDR3 is TGCGCCAGCAGCTGGCCTAGCGGGGGTCCGTCCTACAATGAGCAGTTCTTC.